This TCR beta chain appears in the sequencing data of a study of T-cell memory formation after mild COVID-19 (dated by TCRdb to about 2021). About the study as a whole: TCR sequence clusters from the two donors were largely donor specific. The cohort was made up of two young adult volunteers, one female and one male, who were previously healthy. Longitudinal TCRalpha and TCRbeta repertoire sequencing tracked T-cell clones expanding and contracting after mild COVID-19 in two donors.

Ficoll-Paque density gradient centrifugation was used to isolate PBMCs. This clonotype was detected only a few times. Its antigen specificity is not known. One base away there is no much larger clone; base qualities are not given. Results the study describes overall, beyond this receptor: Some responding clones were detected in pre-infection memory, which suggested that pre-existing cross-reactive memory T cells had joined the SARS-CoV-2 response. Only a couple of mild cases were covered by the study, and larger cohorts that include severe cases with pre-infection samples were considered necessary. Balanced CD4/CD8 phenotypes were observed for clones contracting from day 15 to 85, whereas a bias towards CD4+ was observed for a second wave of clones expanding from day 15 to 37. Contracting CD4+ clones appeared mostly in the CM and EM memory subsets, whereas CD8+ clones were enriched in EMRA. SARS-CoV-2 specificity was not confirmed for the second-wave clones peaking on day 37.

TCRdb shows the sequencer as Illumina NovaSeq 6000. Using 5'RACE with constant-segment primers, TCRalpha and TCRbeta cDNA libraries were constructed, with sample barcodes and unique molecular identifiers added in the process. Trizol reagent was used to extract RNA from every sample. Library amplification was performed in two PCR steps, and a second sample barcode and Illumina TruSeq adapters were introduced in the second step. Sequencing of libraries was performed on an Illumina NovaSeq with 2 x 150 bp paired-end reads. From the authors' description of their analysis: Demultiplexing of reads and collapsing into UMI-guided consensus sequences were performed with migec v1.2.7. Using mixcr v2.1.11, UMI consensuses were aligned to TRA and TRB V and J templates and then assembled into clonotypes. Clonotypes were classified as expanded or contracted when called significant by both edgeR and NoisET, with noise models trained on biological replicates. For edgeR calls, a false discovery rate-adjusted p below 0.01 and a log2 fold-change threshold of 1 were applied. As an exploratory analysis of dynamics, max-normalized trajectories of the 1000 most abundant clonotypes were examined by PCA with hierarchical clustering. Each responding clone was given a CD4 or CD8 phenotype based on the CD4+ and CD8+ repertoires, which had been sequenced separately. TCRdb took the public reads, trimmed them with fastp at Q25, ran MiXCR for clone calling and kept in-frame beta chains. Rows with a matching CDR3 protein are joined into one entry that keeps the most common DNA and genes. The authors' filters were not applied to this entry. The sample yields 40,000 to 55,000 distinct CDR3 sequences; 7.3% were counted once. The ten largest account for about 1.4% of the sample.

V is cut by 5 bases and J by 5 bases, and the space between the germline ends is 13 bases. As encoded in the germline V gene (reference sequence), CDR1 is MNHEY while CDR2 is SMNVEV. The CDR3 holds 14 amino acids from the cysteine to the phenylalanine. Kept here is only the CDR3 DNA, which spans 42 bases and is read in frame from base 1. Source material: PBMCs or a T cell subset sorted from them (not recorded which). The sequence joins TRBV27 to TRBJ2-1, with TRBD1 tentatively as D gene (6 bases match). The source is a man younger than 35 who had mild COVID-19 (a few samples of this study predate the infection). The sample titles of this study are shuffled in the database, so cell type and time point are left out; the donor was told from shared clones. The DNA sequence is given as TGTGCCAGCAGTCCCCTCGGACAGCACAATGAGCAGTTCTTC. Translated, this is CASSPLGQHNEQFF.